The clone carrying this T cell receptor beta chain occurred once. Its antigen is not known. Repertoires were generated with immunoSEQ multiplex PCR, while TCRdb's copy carries only in-frame clones and drops some. The repertoire holds around 99,000 clones, with approximately 89% as singletons. These data are taken from a study of T cell responses to AZD1222 COVID-19 vaccine. Study-wide points: Regions 160-218 and 743-854 dominated among vaccine-associated CD4 TCRs spanning spike.

Germline assignment: CDR1 MGHDK and CDR2 SYGVNS. There are 14 residues in the CDR3. Trimming stripped 5 bases from V and 3 bases from J, with 10 bases between. The gene calls are TRBV25-1 and TRBJ1-4; D unresolved. Sequenced here: peripheral blood, sampled on day 0 of AZD1222 vaccination. This clonotype was obtained from an adult in good health. The CDR3: CASSLAGSNEKLFF. CDR3 bases: TGTGCCAGCAGTCTGGCGGGGTCTAATGAAAAACTGTTTTTT.